One and the same sample provided the 5 T cell receptor beta chains below, sequenced in a study of cytomegalovirus exposure and HLA in healthy donors. With 60 Vbeta and 13 Jbeta primers, the PCR was carried out. Sequenced by immunoSEQ multiplex PCR; TCRdb stores in-frame clones only, minus some. The table records 100,000 to 150,000 clones, approximately 80% of them present only once. The specimen sequenced was PBMCs. Source of these receptors: a woman aged 40-49 years in good health and CMV-seropositive.

The V call is TRBV4-1, the J call TRBJ2-7; 9 nucleotides agree with TRBD2. The germline V gene encodes CDR1 MGHRA and CDR2 YSYEKL. V dropped 1 base and J dropped 3; count of bases not matched to a gene: 7. This CDR3 contains 16 residues. This chain's CDR3 is CASSQVVAGVGYEQYF. CDR3 nucleotides: TGCGCCAGCAGCCAAGTGGTAGCGGGAGTTGGCTACGAGCAGTACTTC.

This rearrangement joins TRBV4-1 to TRBJ1-2; TRBD1 might be the D (6 bases). Germline CDR1 reads MGHRA; CDR2 reads YSYEKL. Trimming left V 0 bases short and J 0 bases short, with 8 bases between. The CDR3 totals 15 residues. This CDR3 reads CASSQDRTANYGYTF. CDR3 sequence (DNA): TGCGCCAGCAGCCAAGATCGGACAGCTAACTATGGCTACACCTTC.

This chain links TRBV27 with TRBJ2-1; tentative D call: TRBD2 (6 bases). This CDR3 has 18 amino acids. V shed 1 base and J shed 3 bases, with 19 bases lying between them. Germline V lookup: CDR1 MNHEY, CDR2 SMNVEV (reference sequence). The CDR3 protein is CASSLYYRSGEYYNEQFF. For the CDR3, the DNA is TGTGCCAGCAGTTTATATTATCGATCGGGGGAATACTACAATGAGCAGTTCTTC.

V is TRBV5-5 and J is TRBJ2-1; possibly TRBD2 for D (5 bases). The V gene's germline CDR1 is SGHKS and CDR2 YYEKEE (reference sequence). V was clipped by 0 bases and J by 7 bases, with 14 bases between them. CDR3 size: 15 residues. The CDR3 DNA follows: TGTGCCAGCAGCTTGGGCCGATGGACGGGGAATGAGCAGTTCTTC. This codes for CASSLGRWTGNEQFF.

This rearrangement joins TRBV7-6 to TRBJ2-2; 9 positions match TRBD2. After removal of 2 bases from V and 8 bases from J, the junction contained 12 bases not matched to a gene. The CDR3 runs to 17 residues. Germline values: CDR1 SGHVS, CDR2 FNYEAQ. The CDR3 DNA reads TGTGCCAGCAGCTTATACCAGGCGGGAGGGTATTCTGGGGAGCTGTTTTTT. Translation: CASSLYQAGGYSGELFF.